Below, 10 T cell receptor beta chains from the same sample are listed, as sequenced in a study of Graves' ophthalmopathy and Graves' hyperthyroidism. Transcripts of RNA were the source for amplifying TCR beta CDR3 regions. HTBI-primed RT-PCR formed the first round, and a multiplex PCR formed the second. One entry per CDR3 protein results from TCRdb running MiXCR on the multiplex PCR reads. The sample includes under 350,000 distinct CDR3 sequences, roughly 16% of them seen just once. The specimen sequenced was peripheral blood. These receptors were obtained from an adult man with Graves' ophthalmopathy.

The sample holds many counts of this clonotype. V usage is TRBV2 and J usage is TRBJ1-5, with 7 bases aligning to TRBD1. The CDR3 length is 13 residues. Germline CDR1 reads SNHLY; CDR2 reads FYNNEI. Germline trimming cut 5 bases from V and 5 bases from J; bases unmatched to any gene: 3. In nucleotides, the CDR3 is TGTGCCAGCAGTACCACAGGGGATCAGCCCCAGCATTTT. Translated: CASSTTGDQPQHF.

This clonotype has ten or more counts. The chain has TRBV5-1 and TRBJ2-7, with a possible D match to TRBD2 (6 bases). The CDR3 is 14 residues long. The germline V and J ends were trimmed by 3 bases and 4 bases, with 14 bases remaining between them. Germline V gene data show CDR1 as SGHRS and CDR2 as YFSETQ. The CDR3 spells CASSYRDGGYEQYF. The CDR3 nucleotides are TGCGCCAGCAGCTACCGGGACGGAGGGTACGAGCAGTACTTC.

The table lists this clonotype with many counts. V and J are TRBV20-1 and TRBJ1-2, with 7 positions matching TRBD1. Trimming removed 5 bases from V and 7 bases from J; junction bases left unmatched: 7. Germline V gene lookup returns CDR1 DFQATT and CDR2 SNEGSKA (reference sequence). This CDR3 is 12 amino acids long. The CDR3 DNA is TGCAGTGCTGGGACAGTGTTGCGTGGCTACACCTTC. Translation: CSAGTVLRGYTF.

This clonotype was observed many times. The chain employs TRBV27 and TRBJ1-6, with D perhaps matching TRBD1 (5 bases). CDR3 length: 13 residues. Germline V gene lookup returns CDR1 MNHEY and CDR2 SMNVEV (reference sequence). The germline V and J ends were trimmed by 10 bases and 10 bases, with 17 bases remaining between them. CDR3 protein: CATERQGKSPLHF. The DNA for the CDR3 is TGTGCCACCGAAAGGCAGGGCAAATCACCCCTCCACTTT.

J is TRBJ1-5 and V is TRBV20-1; D is undetermined. V was shortened by 3 bases and J by 4 bases, with 7 bases between the two germline ends. CDR3 length: 12 amino acids. The V gene's germline CDR1 is DFQATT and CDR2 SNEGSKA (reference sequence). CDR3 coding DNA: TGCAGTGCTAGGACGGGTAATCAGCCCCAGCATTTT. Amino acid sequence: CSARTGNQPQHF.

In its sample, this clonotype was seen many times. The chain joins TRBV5-1 to TRBJ2-2; D not certain. The V gene lost 1 base and the J gene lost 1 base, with 5 bases spanning the gap. The CDR3 covers 14 residues. CDR1 is SGHRS, CDR2 YFSETQ, per germline. The CDR3 loop reads CASSLPGNTGELFF. As DNA, the CDR3 is TGCGCCAGCAGCTTGCCCGGGAACACCGGGGAGCTGTTTTTT.

This clonotype came up many times. V usage is TRBV11-1 and J usage is TRBJ1-1; tentatively, D is TRBD1 (5 bases). Germline V gives CDR1 SGHAT, CDR2 FQDESV (reference sequence). There are 18 residues in the CDR3. Trimming pared 5 bases from V and 4 bases from J, leaving 26 bases between. CDR3 residues: CASSQIIYTSGGFTEAFF. Written as DNA, the CDR3 is TGTGCCAGCAGCCAAATTATATATACAAGTGGGGGATTCACTGAAGCTTTCTTT.

This clonotype was counted many times. The chain links TRBV30 to TRBJ1-5; possibly TRBD1 for D (6 bases). The germline CDR1 and CDR2 sequences are GTSNPN and SVGIG (reference sequence). V was clipped by 5 bases and J by 7 bases, with 18 bases between them. The CDR3 contains 14 residues. In DNA form, the CDR3 reads TGTGCCTGGGAGACAGGTTCCGGGGGGCAGCCCCAGCATTTT. It specifies CAWETGSGGQPQHF.

There are many counts of this clonotype. V usage is TRBV19 and J usage is TRBJ1-6, with TRBD1 identical over 7 bases. There are 19 residues in the CDR3. Germline V lookup: CDR1 LNHDA, CDR2 SQIVND (reference sequence). V dropped 3 bases and J dropped 10; count of bases not matched to a gene: 21. CDR3 coding DNA: TGTGCCAGTAGTATCCTTTTCGGGACAGAACCCTCAGGCATCTCACCCCTCCACTTT. Amino acids: CASSILFGTEPSGISPLHF.

There are many counts of this clonotype. The genes are TRBV18 and TRBJ1-2; D uncertain. The ends were cut back, 5 bases at V and 4 bases at J, with 5 bases in the middle. Germline loops: CDR1 KGHSH, CDR2 LQKENI. The CDR3 spans 11 residues. The CDR3 DNA is TGTGCCAGCTCAGACCGCTATGGCTACACCTTC. Translating gives CASSDRYGYTF.